What follows is one T cell receptor beta chain and its context. The sample comes from a study of blood T cell repertoires in COVID-19. As for the study in general: The origin of the acute and convalescent COVID-19 samples was the United States, Italy and Spain. T cells, B-cell-depleted T cells, or PBMCs supplied cDNA or gDNA.

Methods used by the authors: Reference gene primer amplification yielded estimated nucleated cell counts. Repertoires were generated with immunoSEQ multiplex PCR, while TCRdb's copy carries only in-frame clones and drops some. The V and J calls and clone size were taken over from that table, and D and trimming were inferred from the DNA. Of roughly 200,000 clones in the sample, just under 90% are singletons; the top ten hold roughly 6.2%. The CDR3 extends over 16 amino acids. V trimming: 0 bases; J trimming: 7 bases; junction bases outside the gene matches: 5. Germline V gene sequence: CDR1 WNHNN, CDR2 SYGVQD (reference sequence).

The chain combines TRBV10-1 with TRBJ2-1; 11 bases are a match to TRBD2. The clonotype originates from a man between 60 and 70 years old who had recovered from COVID-19. Sequencing was performed on peripheral blood. CDR3 region: CASSESTSGRRNEQFF. The CDR3 bases are TGCGCCAGCAGTGAGTCTACTAGCGGGAGAAGGAATGAGCAGTTCTTC.